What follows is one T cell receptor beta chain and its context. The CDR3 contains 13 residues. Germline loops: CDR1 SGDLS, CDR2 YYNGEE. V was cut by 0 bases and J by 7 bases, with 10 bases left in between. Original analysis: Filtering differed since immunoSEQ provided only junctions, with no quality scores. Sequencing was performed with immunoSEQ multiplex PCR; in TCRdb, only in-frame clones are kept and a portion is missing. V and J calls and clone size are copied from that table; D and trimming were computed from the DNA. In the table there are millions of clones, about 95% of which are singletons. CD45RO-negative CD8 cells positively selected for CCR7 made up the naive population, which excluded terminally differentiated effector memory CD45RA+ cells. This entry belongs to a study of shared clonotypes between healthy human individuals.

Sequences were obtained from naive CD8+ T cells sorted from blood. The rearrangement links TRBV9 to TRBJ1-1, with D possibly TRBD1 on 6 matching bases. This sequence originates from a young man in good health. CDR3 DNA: TGTGCCAGCAGCGTAGGTGACAGGCTTGAAGCTTTCTTT. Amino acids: CASSVGDRLEAFF.